This TCR beta chain was documented in a study of T cells in Graves' hyperthyroidism and ophthalmopathy. This clonotype was counted only a few times. The TCR beta CDR3 regions underwent amplification using RNA transcripts as the source. The TCR CDR3 first-round RT-PCR relied on the HTBI primer set. Via MiXCR, TCRdb re-called the multiplex PCR reads, giving one row per CDR3 protein. The sample comprises 300,000 to 350,000 distinct CDR3 sequences, 15% to 20% of which are singletons, and roughly 16% rests with the top ten. In making diagnoses, clinical symptoms, serum thyroxine and TRAb, thyroid ultrasound and orbital computed tomography were all used. PBMCs were obtained from approximately 10 ml fresh peripheral blood. Sequencing input: blood. The clonotype comes from a woman aged 40 to 49 with Graves' ophthalmopathy.

The DNA of the CDR3 is TGTGCCAGCAGTTTATCCTCACAGGGGGCATTGGGCGAGCAGTACTTC. Its protein is CASSLSSQGALGEQYF. The chain joins TRBV28 to TRBJ2-7; TRBD1 agrees at 9 bases. CDR1 MDHEN and CDR2 SYDVKM come from the germline V gene. The CDR3 contains 16 residues. Germline trimming cut 1 base from V and 6 bases from J; bases unmatched to any gene: 10. Using reference TRBV28 and TRBJ2-7 for the parts outside the CDR3, the full variable domain is DVKVTQSSRYLVKRTGEKVFLECVQDMDHENMFWYRQDPGLGLRLIYFSYDVKMKEKGDIPEGYSVSREKKERFSLILESASTNQTSMYLCASSLSSQGALGEQYFGPGTRLTVT.